This TCR beta chain was observed in a study of graft-versus-host responses after intestinal transplantation. Study-wide context: Every one of the recipients received anti-thymocyte globulin induction and afterwards took tacrolimus and steroids for about 3 years. General observations from the study: Recipient marrow held GvH clones, some first seen in ileum or blood.

Comment on this clone: Its specificity is not known.

Germline V CDR1 and CDR2: SGHRS, YFSETQ. Trimming removed 4 bases from V and 0 bases from J, with 12 bases in between. The CDR3 is made up of 15 amino acids. Method: immunoSEQ multiplex PCR; TCRdb's copy keeps in-frame clones and lacks some. The table shows about 54,000 clones, with 91% occurring only once. The source of this sequence is a human patient who received an intestinal transplant, so some T cells may come from the graft donor. The V call is TRBV5-1, the J call TRBJ2-3; no clear D. This specimen was PBMCs, taken roughly 660 days after intestinal transplant. CDR3 in DNA: TGCGCCAGCAGCACGTCGTACGTAAGCACAGATACGCAGTATTTT. Its translation is CASSTSYVSTDTQYF.